A single sample is the source of the 6 T cell receptor beta chains below, sequenced in a study of blood T cell repertoires in COVID-19. This table comes from immunoSEQ multiplex PCR, and its TCRdb copy is limited to in-frame clones, with some not included. The sample has more than 95,000 clones; roughly 89% are singletons. Sequencing input: peripheral blood. All receptors come from a human donor in a cohort sampled during active COVID-19.

The DNA of the CDR3 is TGCGCCAGCAGCCTTTATCCGACTTTTGAAGCTTTCTTT. Its translation: CASSLYPTFEAFF. The rearrangement links TRBV5-1 to TRBJ1-1; D call uncertain. The CDR3 consists of 13 residues. The ends were cut back, 4 bases at V and 7 bases at J, with 14 bases in the middle. The V gene's germline CDR1 is SGHRS and CDR2 YFSETQ.

V is TRBV28 and J is TRBJ2-7, with 12 bases matching TRBD2. The CDR3 totals 18 residues. The V gene's germline CDR1 is MDHEN and CDR2 SYDVKM. V lost 6 bases, J lost 3 bases, and 15 bases stayed unmatched. Written as DNA, the CDR3 is TGTGCCAGCAGAACTCACCTAGCGGGAGGGGCCCTTTTCTACGAGCAGTACTTC. Translating it yields CASRTHLAGGALFYEQYF. Full variable domain (missing parts from reference TRBV28 and TRBJ2-7): DVKVTQSSRYLVKRTGEKVFLECVQDMDHENMFWYRQDPGLGLRLIYFSYDVKMKEKGDIPEGYSVSREKKERFSLILESASTNQTSMYLCASRTHLAGGALFYEQYFGPGTRLTVT.

The rearrangement uses TRBV25-1 and TRBJ2-5, with D perhaps matching TRBD2 (5 bases). With 8 bases removed from V and 1 base from J, the gap between germline ends came to 8 bases. Germline-derived CDR1 and CDR2 are MGHDK and SYGVNS. CDR3 length equals 12 residues. The CDR3 sequence: CASGGSQETQYF. The CDR3 DNA sequence: TGTGCCAGCGGCGGGTCCCAAGAGACCCAGTACTTC.

The CDR3 sequence is CSATSYNEQFF. The CDR3 bases are TGCAGTGCTACTAGTTACAATGAGCAGTTCTTC. This chain joins TRBV20-1 and TRBJ2-1; D is uncertain. Trimming removed 4 bases at V and 4 bases at J, with 5 bases between. The CDR3 loop spans 11 amino acids. CDR1 and CDR2 from the germline V gene are DFQATT and SNEGSKA (reference sequence).

This chain uses TRBV5-4 with TRBJ2-1; D gene unclear. The CDR3 totals 15 residues. Germline-derived CDR1 and CDR2 are SGHNT and YYREEE (reference sequence). V lost 0 bases and J lost 0, with 7 bases in between. The CDR3 spells CASSLEDSSYNEQFF. DNA of the CDR3: TGTGCCAGCAGCTTGGAAGATAGCTCCTACAATGAGCAGTTCTTC.

The genes are TRBV18 and TRBJ2-5, with 7 bases identical to TRBD1. This CDR3 contains 14 residues. Germline lookup yields CDR1 KGHSH and CDR2 LQKENI. The trim removed 8 bases at V and 4 bases at J, leaving 10 bases unmatched. DNA of the CDR3: TGTGCCAGCACCCCTACAGGGGATACAGAGACCCAGTACTTC. This sequence encodes CASTPTGDTETQYF.